This T cell receptor (beta chain) stems from a study of T cell repertoires in aging, cancer and after chemotherapy. Study observations and caveats: Across the chemotherapy interval, each cancer cohort showed higher median generation probability, suggesting thymic rebound.

The template was genomic DNA from peripheral blood, not RNA. Rearranged V-D-J TRB sequences were amplified with a mixed TRB-A/B primer pool. TCRdb ran MiXCR on the multiplex PCR reads and lists one entry per CDR3 protein. The top ten hold 8% of the sample, which has about 6,200 distinct CDR3 sequences, 25% to 35% seen once. This clonotype was seen only a few times. Its cognate antigen is unknown. The V end was cut by 3 bases, the J end by 4 bases, with 3 bases between. The CDR3 contains 11 residues. From germline, CDR1 is SGHAT and CDR2 FQNNGV. Sequencing was carried out using blood. The receptor comes from a human donor with a blood cancer. This rearrangement joins TRBV11-2 to TRBJ2-5; unclear D gene. The CDR3 DNA sequence: TGTGCCAGCAGCTTGTTAGAGACCCAGTACTTC. It yields the protein CASSLLETQYF.